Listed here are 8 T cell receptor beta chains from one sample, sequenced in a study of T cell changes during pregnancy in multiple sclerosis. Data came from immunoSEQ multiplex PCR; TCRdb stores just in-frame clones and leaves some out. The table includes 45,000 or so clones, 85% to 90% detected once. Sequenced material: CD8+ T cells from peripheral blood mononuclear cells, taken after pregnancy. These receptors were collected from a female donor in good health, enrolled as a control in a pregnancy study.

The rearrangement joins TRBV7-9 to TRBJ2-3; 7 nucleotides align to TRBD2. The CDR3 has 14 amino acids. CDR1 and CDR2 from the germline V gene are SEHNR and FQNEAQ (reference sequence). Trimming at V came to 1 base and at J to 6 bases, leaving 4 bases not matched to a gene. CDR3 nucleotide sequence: TGTGCCAGCAGCTTAGACGTGGGGGGGGATACGCAGTATTTT. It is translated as CASSLDVGGDTQYF. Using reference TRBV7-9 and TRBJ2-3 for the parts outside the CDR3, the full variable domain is DTGVSQNPRHKITKRGQNVTFRCDPISEHNRLYWYRQTLGQGPEFLTYFQNEAQLEKSRLLSDRFSAERPKGSFSTLEIQRTEQGDSAMYLCASSLDVGGDTQYFGPGTRLTVL.

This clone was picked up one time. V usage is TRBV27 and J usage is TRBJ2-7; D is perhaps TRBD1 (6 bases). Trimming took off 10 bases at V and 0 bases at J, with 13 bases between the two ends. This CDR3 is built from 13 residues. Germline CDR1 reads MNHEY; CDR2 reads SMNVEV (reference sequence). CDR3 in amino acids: CATADRVSYEQYF. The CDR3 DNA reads TGTGCCACCGCGGACAGAGTCTCCTACGAGCAGTACTTC.

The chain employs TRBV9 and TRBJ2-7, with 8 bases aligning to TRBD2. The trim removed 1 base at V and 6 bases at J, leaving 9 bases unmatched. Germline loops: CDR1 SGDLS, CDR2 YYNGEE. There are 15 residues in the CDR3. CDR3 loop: CASSVSSGGATEQYF. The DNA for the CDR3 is TGTGCCAGCAGCGTAAGTTCCGGGGGGGCTACCGAGCAGTACTTC.

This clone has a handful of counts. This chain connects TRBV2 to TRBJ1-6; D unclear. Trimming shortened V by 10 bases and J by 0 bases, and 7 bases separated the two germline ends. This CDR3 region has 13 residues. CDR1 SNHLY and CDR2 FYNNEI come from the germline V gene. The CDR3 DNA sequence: TGTGCCATCCGGAGCTCCTATAATTCACCCCTCCACTTT. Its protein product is CAIRSSYNSPLHF.

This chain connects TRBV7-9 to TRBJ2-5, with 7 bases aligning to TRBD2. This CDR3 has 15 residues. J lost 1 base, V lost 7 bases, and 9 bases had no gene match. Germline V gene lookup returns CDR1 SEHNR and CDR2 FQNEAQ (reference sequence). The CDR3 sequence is CASTYTGGSQETQYF. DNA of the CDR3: TGTGCCAGCACCTACACCGGGGGGTCCCAAGAGACCCAGTACTTC.

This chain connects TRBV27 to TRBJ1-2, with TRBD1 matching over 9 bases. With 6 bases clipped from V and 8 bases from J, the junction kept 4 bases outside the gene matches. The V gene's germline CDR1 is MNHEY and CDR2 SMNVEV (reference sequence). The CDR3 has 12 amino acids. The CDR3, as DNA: TGTGCCAGCAGAGACAGGGGGGGCGGCTACACCTTC. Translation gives CASRDRGGGYTF.

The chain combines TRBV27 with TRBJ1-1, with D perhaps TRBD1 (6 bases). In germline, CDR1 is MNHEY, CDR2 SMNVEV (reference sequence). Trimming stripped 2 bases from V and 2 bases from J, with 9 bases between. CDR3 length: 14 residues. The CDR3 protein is CASSLTQGNTEAFF. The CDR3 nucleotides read TGTGCCAGCAGTTTAACACAGGGTAACACTGAAGCTTTCTTT.

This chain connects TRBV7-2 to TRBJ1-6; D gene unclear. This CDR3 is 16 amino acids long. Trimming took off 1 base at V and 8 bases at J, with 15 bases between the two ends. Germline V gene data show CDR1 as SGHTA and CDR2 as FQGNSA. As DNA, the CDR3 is TGTGCCAGCAGCTTAGTGGGCAACACCTACGATTCACCCCTCCACTTT. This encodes CASSLVGNTYDSPLHF.